This TCR beta chain was obtained from a study of cytomegalovirus exposure and HLA in healthy donors. General study findings and limits: A later analysis reportedly found that, within productive TCRs, an Asian-associated ancestry cluster had fewer N-insertions than the mean observed across the roughly 700 donors. TCR beta V segments were, for the most part, productive about 87% or about 30% of the time in an earlier analysis.

The CDR3 is 15 residues long. In germline, CDR1 is MNHEY, CDR2 SVGAGI. Trimming stripped 6 bases from V and 1 base from J, with 13 bases between. To note about this clone: Its antigen is not known.

The PCR made use of 60 Vbeta and 13 Jbeta primers. Clones were read by immunoSEQ multiplex PCR, and TCRdb kept only the in-frame ones, dropping some. The sample holds about 51,000 clones. This chain connects TRBV6-5 to TRBJ1-3; D is unclear. The sequenced sample was PBMCs. The clonotype was recovered from a female donor in good health and CMV-seronegative. CDR3 nucleotide sequence: TGTGCCAGCAGCGCGAACGGGGATTCTGGAAACACCATATATTTT. This encodes CASSANGDSGNTIYF.